What follows is one T cell receptor (beta chain) and its context. Its specificity is not known. With sequencing, the targeted depth ranged from 1 in 200,000 to 1 in 1 million T cells. The repertoire was sequenced with immunoSEQ multiplex PCR; TCRdb's copy has only in-frame clones and lacks some. The sample carries around 30,000 clones, less than 60% recorded once. J lost 2 bases, V lost 6 bases, and 7 bases had no gene match. The CDR3 contains 15 residues. Germline CDR1 LNHDA, CDR2 SQIVND (reference sequence). This sample was taken from a study of cytotoxic CD8 clonotypes in ibrutinib-treated CLL. Study context: Patients: about 11 relapsed/refractory, more than 14 treatment-naive, roughly 17 IGHV unmutated. Study results and limitations: The study found clonality rose at ibrutinib response, then fell toward baseline at progression. Researchers report that baseline clonality outpaced age-matched healthy donors and tracked circulating CD8+ T-cell counts.

The material was PBMCs, obtained before ibrutinib treatment. The source is a human donor with chronic lymphocytic leukemia. The rearrangement links TRBV19 to TRBJ2-1; the match to TRBD2 covers 7 bases. The CDR3 protein is CASRPGGGTYNEQFF. The CDR3 nucleotides read TGTGCCAGTAGACCTGGGGGGGGGACCTACAATGAGCAGTTCTTC. Full variable domain (remainder filled in from reference TRBV19 and TRBJ2-1): DGGITQSPKYLFRKEGQNVTLSCEQNLNHDAMYWYRQDPGQGLRLIYYSQIVNDFQKGDIAEGYSVSREKKESFPLTVTSAQKNPTAFYLCASRPGGGTYNEQFFGPGTRLTVL.